Listed here is a single T cell receptor beta chain. These data come from a study of blood T cell repertoires in COVID-19. About the research overall: Samples taken during acute and convalescent COVID-19 were collected in the United States, Italy and Spain.

Followed over time, Seattle patients had been enrolled while infection was active. The CDR3 totals 14 residues. The germline V gene has CDR1 SGHVS and CDR2 FQNEAQ. The trim removed 5 bases at V and 12 bases at J, leaving 12 bases unmatched. Produced via immunoSEQ multiplex PCR; TCRdb's table is partial and in-frame only. The data show fewer than 250,000 clones, with about 81% seen just once and 7.8% held by the top ten. This chain links TRBV7-8 with TRBJ2-7, with 11 bases fitting TRBD1. Sequencing input: peripheral blood. The source of this sequence is a woman aged 60-75 years with COVID-19, enrolled during active disease. DNA of the CDR3: TGTGCCAGCAGCGTCCGGGACAGGGGGACCATTGGGTACTTC. This sequence encodes CASSVRDRGTIGYF.